This T cell receptor beta chain appears in the sequencing data of a study of T cells in Graves' hyperthyroidism and ophthalmopathy. The table lists this clonotype with many counts. RNA transcripts yielded amplified TCR beta CDR3 regions. HTBI primers were the set used in a first-round RT-PCR of the TCR CDR3. A single record per CDR3 protein comes from TCRdb applying MiXCR to the multiplex PCR reads. The sample includes around 600,000 distinct CDR3 sequences, more than 14% of them seen just once. The CDR3 is 16 residues long. The ends were cut back, 3 bases at V and 0 bases at J, with 12 bases in the middle. From germline, CDR1 is SGHAT and CDR2 FQNNGV.

This TCR was recovered from a woman aged 45 to 65 with Graves' ophthalmopathy. The chain uses TRBV11-2 and TRBJ2-1; unclear D gene. The sequencing sample was made of blood. The CDR3 here is CASSFRLEPSYNEQFF. CDR3 nucleotide sequence: TGTGCCAGCAGCTTTCGGCTAGAACCCTCCTACAATGAGCAGTTCTTC.